This TCR beta chain was captured in a study of T cells after yellow fever vaccination. The wider study: For low cell numbers, libraries were made with SMART-Seq v4 Ultra Low Input.

About this clonotype itself: Antigen specificity is unknown.

TCRdb ran MiXCR on the 5' RACE reads and lists one entry per CDR3 protein. The sample carries 310,000 or so distinct CDR3 sequences, around 7.3% recorded once. This CDR3 has 15 amino acids. Trimming pared 0 bases from V and 0 bases from J, leaving 8 bases between. Germline CDR1 reads LGHNA; CDR2 reads YSLEER. Study-level results: It was a small share of clonotypes that appeared in both CD4 and CD8 compartments. Researchers report a weaker secondary response that nonetheless peaked faster, day 5 versus 15. Clones from primary vaccination mostly reappeared after the booster (less than 98% CD4, under 90% CD8).

J is TRBJ2-5 and V is TRBV4-3; D gene uncertain. The clonotype was recovered from a man between 18 and 35 years old who received the YFV17D yellow fever vaccine. The sample consisted of PBMCs, taken roughly 46 days after the first yellow fever vaccination. CDR3 sequence: CASSQDVGNQETQYF. CDR3 DNA: TGCGCCAGCAGCCAAGATGTAGGGAACCAAGAGACCCAGTACTTC.